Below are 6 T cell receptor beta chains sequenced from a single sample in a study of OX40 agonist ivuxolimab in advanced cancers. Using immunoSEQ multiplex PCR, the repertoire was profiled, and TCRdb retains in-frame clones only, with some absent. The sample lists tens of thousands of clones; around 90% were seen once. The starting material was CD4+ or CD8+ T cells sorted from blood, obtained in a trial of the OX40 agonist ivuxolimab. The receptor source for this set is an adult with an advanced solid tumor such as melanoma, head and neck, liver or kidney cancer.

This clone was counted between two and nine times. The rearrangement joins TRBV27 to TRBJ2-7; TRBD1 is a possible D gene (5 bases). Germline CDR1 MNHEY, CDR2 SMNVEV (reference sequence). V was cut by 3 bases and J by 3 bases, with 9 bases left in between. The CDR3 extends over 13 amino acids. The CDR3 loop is CASSFARDYEQYF. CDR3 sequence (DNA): TGTGCCAGCAGTTTTGCCAGGGACTACGAGCAGTACTTC.

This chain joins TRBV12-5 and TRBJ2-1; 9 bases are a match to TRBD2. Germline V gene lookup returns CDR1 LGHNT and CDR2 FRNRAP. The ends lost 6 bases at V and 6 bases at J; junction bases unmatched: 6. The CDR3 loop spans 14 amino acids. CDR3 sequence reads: CASGISGGINEQFF. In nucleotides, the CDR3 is TGTGCTAGTGGCATTAGCGGGGGAATCAATGAGCAGTTCTTC.

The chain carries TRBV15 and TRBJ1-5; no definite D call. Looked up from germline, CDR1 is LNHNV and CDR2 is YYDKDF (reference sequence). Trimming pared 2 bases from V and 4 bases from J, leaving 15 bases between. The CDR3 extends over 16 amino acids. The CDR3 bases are TGTGCCACCAGCAGACGGGTACCCCGGGGAAATCAGCCCCAGCATTTT. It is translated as CATSRRVPRGNQPQHF.

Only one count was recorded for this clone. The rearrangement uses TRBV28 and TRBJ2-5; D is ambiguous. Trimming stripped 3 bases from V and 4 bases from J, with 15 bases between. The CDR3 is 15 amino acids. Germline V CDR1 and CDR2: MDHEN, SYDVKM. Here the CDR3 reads CASSFFRFGLETQYF. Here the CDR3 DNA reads TGTGCCAGCAGTTTTTTCAGGTTTGGTTTAGAGACCCAGTACTTC. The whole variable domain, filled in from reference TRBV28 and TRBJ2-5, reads DVKVTQSSRYLVKRTGEKVFLECVQDMDHENMFWYRQDPGLGLRLIYFSYDVKMKEKGDIPEGYSVSREKKERFSLILESASTNQTSMYLCASSFFRFGLETQYFGPGTRLLVL.

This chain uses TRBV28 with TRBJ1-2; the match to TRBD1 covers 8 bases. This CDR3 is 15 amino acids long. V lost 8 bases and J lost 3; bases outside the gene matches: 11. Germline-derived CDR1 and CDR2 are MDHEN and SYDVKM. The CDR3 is CASETGVGNYYGYTF. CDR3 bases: TGTGCCAGCGAGACAGGGGTGGGTAATTACTATGGCTACACCTTC.

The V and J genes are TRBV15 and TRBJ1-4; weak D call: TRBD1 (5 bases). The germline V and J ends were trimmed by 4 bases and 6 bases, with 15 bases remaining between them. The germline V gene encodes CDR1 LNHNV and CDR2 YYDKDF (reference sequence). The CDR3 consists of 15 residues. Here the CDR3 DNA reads TGTGCCACCAGCAACGTGGGGACGGACTATGAAAAACTGTTTTTT. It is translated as CATSNVGTDYEKLFF. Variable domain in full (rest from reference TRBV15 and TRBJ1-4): DAMVIQNPRYQVTQFGKPVTLSCSQTLNHNVMYWYQQKSSQAPKLLFHYYDKDFNNEADTPDNFQSRRPNTSFCFLDIRSPGLGDTAMYLCATSNVGTDYEKLFFGSGTQLSVL.